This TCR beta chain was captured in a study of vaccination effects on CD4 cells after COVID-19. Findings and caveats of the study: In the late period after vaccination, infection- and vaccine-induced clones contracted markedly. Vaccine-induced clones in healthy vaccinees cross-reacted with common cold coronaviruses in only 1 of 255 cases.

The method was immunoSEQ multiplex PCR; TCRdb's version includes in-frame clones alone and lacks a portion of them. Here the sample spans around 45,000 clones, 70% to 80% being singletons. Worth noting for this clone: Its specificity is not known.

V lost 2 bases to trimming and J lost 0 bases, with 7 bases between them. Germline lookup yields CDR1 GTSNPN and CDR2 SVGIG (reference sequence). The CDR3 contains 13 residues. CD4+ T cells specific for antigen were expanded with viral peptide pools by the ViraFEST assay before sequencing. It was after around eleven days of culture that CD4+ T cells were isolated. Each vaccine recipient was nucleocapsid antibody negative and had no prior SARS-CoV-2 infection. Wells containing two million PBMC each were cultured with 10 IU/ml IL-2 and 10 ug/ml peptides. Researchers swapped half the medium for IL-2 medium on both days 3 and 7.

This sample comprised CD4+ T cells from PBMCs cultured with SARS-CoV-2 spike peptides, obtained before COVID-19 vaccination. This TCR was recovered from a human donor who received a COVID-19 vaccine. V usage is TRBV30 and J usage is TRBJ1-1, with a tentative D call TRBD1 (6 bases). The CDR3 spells CAWSRTVNTEAFF. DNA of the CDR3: TGTGCCTGGAGTAGGACAGTGAACACTGAAGCTTTCTTT.